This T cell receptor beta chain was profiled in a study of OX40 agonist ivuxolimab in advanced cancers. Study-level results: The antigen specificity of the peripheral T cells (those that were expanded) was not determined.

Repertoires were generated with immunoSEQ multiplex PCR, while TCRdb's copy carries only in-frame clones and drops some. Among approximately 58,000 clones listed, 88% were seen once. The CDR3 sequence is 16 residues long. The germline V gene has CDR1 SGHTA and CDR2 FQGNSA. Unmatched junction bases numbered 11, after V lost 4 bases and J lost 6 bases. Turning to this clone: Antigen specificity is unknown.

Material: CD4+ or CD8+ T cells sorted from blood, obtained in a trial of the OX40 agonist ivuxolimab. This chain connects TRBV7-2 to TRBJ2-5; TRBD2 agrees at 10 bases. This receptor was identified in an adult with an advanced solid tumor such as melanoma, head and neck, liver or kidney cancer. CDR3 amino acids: CASSSWTSGAVQTQYF. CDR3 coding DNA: TGTGCCAGCAGCTCATGGACTAGCGGAGCCGTTCAGACCCAGTACTTC.